Listed here are 12 T cell receptor beta chains from one sample, sequenced in a study of shared clonotypes between healthy human individuals. The method was immunoSEQ multiplex PCR; TCRdb's version includes in-frame clones alone and lacks a portion of them. Of about 2.1 million clones listed, approximately 92% were seen once; the top ten hold about 1.7%. Positively selected for CCR7, the CD45RO-negative cells used as naive CD8 cells excluded terminally differentiated effector memory CD45RA+ cells. Sequenced sample: naive CD8+ T cells from PBMCs. The source of these receptors is a man younger than 35 in good health. Some clones in this sample may be carry-over from other donors' samples.

The chain links TRBV7-8 to TRBJ2-1; TRBD2 matches 9 bases. The J segment lost 5 bases and the V segment lost 4 bases, leaving 15 bases of the junction unmatched. This CDR3 is built from 18 residues. Germline V lookup: CDR1 SGHVS, CDR2 FQNEAQ. In nucleotides, the CDR3 is TGTGCCAGCAGCTCTCAGCGGGAGGACCCGGAGGGAAACAATGAGCAGTTCTTC. Encoded protein: CASSSQREDPEGNNEQFF.

V and J are TRBV5-8 and TRBJ2-1; the D gene could be TRBD1 or TRBD2 (5 bases each). Germline V gene sequence: CDR1 SGHTS, CDR2 YDEGEE. Trimming removed 4 bases at V and 7 bases at J, with 18 bases between. CDR3 length: 15 amino acids. The CDR3 region has the DNA TGTGCCAGCAGCCAAGGGACCCTAAAGGGGAATGAGCAGTTCTTC. Translation gives CASSQGTLKGNEQFF.

The gene calls are TRBV5-6 and TRBJ2-1; TRBD2 aligns across 9 bases. The V and J ends lost 4 bases and 0 bases, in that order; junction bases with no gene match: 8. The germline CDR1 and CDR2 sequences are SGHDT and YYEEEE. The CDR3 extends over 17 amino acids. The CDR3 spells CASSGLAPLHSYNEQFF. The CDR3 nucleotides are TGTGCCAGCAGCGGACTAGCGCCTCTTCACTCCTACAATGAGCAGTTCTTC.

The chain combines TRBV12-2 with TRBJ2-2; TRBD2, the table's D call, lacks a check against the DNA. TRBV12-2 constitutes a pseudogene. The CDR3 spans 16 residues. CDR3 region: CASRLALCGSTGELFF. Written as DNA, the CDR3 is TGTGCAAGTCGCTTAGCGCTCTGCGGCAGCACCGGGGAGCTGTTTTTT.

The genes are TRBV27 and TRBJ1-3; D remains ambiguous. The CDR3 has 15 residues. The V gene lost 0 bases and the J gene lost 9 bases, with 15 bases spanning the gap. The germline V gene has CDR1 MNHEY and CDR2 SMNVEV (reference sequence). The CDR3 DNA is TGTGCCAGCAGTTTATCTGGGTCAGGACGGAGCACCATATATTTT. It yields the protein CASSLSGSGRSTIYF.

The gene calls are TRBV27 and TRBJ1-1; the D is unclear. Germline V gene lookup returns CDR1 MNHEY and CDR2 SMNVEV (reference sequence). Trimming left V 5 bases short and J 0 bases short, with 13 bases between. This CDR3 spans 15 amino acids. This chain's CDR3 is CASSPLWPMNTEAFF. In DNA form, the CDR3 reads TGTGCCAGCAGTCCCCTCTGGCCTATGAACACTGAAGCTTTCTTT.

The chain couples TRBV2 to TRBJ2-3, with D unclear. The CDR3 covers 14 residues. V lost 8 bases and J 2 bases, leaving 14 bases between the germline ends. Germline-derived CDR1 and CDR2 are SNHLY and FYNNEI. CDR3 nucleotide sequence: TGTGCCAGCGTAGTAACAGCCACCACAGATACGCAGTATTTT. The encoded protein is CASVVTATTDTQYF.

This sequence joins TRBV5-1 and TRBJ2-7, with 9 bases matching TRBD1. CDR1 SGHRS and CDR2 YFSETQ come from the germline V gene. The CDR3 extends over 15 amino acids. Trimming at V came to 2 bases and at J to 3 bases, leaving 6 bases not matched to a gene. CDR3 nucleotides: TGCGCCAGCAGCTTAACCGGGACAGGGAGCTACGAGCAGTACTTC. It encodes CASSLTGTGSYEQYF.

V usage is TRBV6-5 and J usage is TRBJ1-1; 10 positions agree with TRBD1. Germline V gene lookup returns CDR1 MNHEY and CDR2 SVGAGI. CDR3 size: 14 residues. Germline trimming cut 6 bases from V and 4 bases from J; bases unmatched to any gene: 5. CDR3 protein: CASRSGQGGTEAFF. The CDR3 DNA is TGTGCCAGCAGGTCAGGACAGGGGGGCACTGAAGCTTTCTTT.

A single count supports this clone. CDR3 region: CASSPNGGASTEAFF. The CDR3 DNA sequence: TGTGCCAGCAGTCCTAACGGGGGGGCGAGCACTGAAGCTTTCTTT. The chain employs TRBV6-5 and TRBJ1-1, with D possibly TRBD1 on 6 matching bases. The CDR3 runs to 15 residues. Looked up from germline, CDR1 is MNHEY and CDR2 is SVGAGI. V lost 5 bases, J lost 4 bases, and 17 bases lay in between.

V and J are TRBV4-2 and TRBJ1-2; no reliable D call. V shed 6 bases and J shed 4 bases, with 18 bases lying between them. The germline V gene encodes CDR1 LGHNA and CDR2 YNFKEQ. The CDR3 sequence is 15 residues long. This chain's CDR3 is CASSSPSVVGYGYTF. The DNA of the CDR3 is TGTGCCAGCAGTTCTCCGTCGGTGGTTGGCTATGGCTACACCTTC.

The genes are TRBV4-2 and TRBJ2-1, with 11 bases matching TRBD2. CDR1 LGHNA and CDR2 YNFKEQ come from the germline V gene. This CDR3 contains 16 residues. Trimming cost V 3 bases and J 8 bases; bases outside gene matches: 9. The DNA of the CDR3 is TGTGCCAGCAGCCAGGTTAGCGGGAGGGCCGCAGATGAGCAGTTCTTC. It is translated as CASSQVSGRAADEQFF.